The rows below give T cell receptor beta chains drawn from one sample of a study of graft-versus-host responses after intestinal transplantation. Sequencing was performed with immunoSEQ multiplex PCR; in TCRdb, only in-frame clones are kept and a portion is missing. This sample carries approximately 79,000 clones, around 84% of them seen once, and the ten largest clones take 0.83%. These TCRs are of unknown antigen specificity. The sample was unstimulated CD4+ T cells sorted from spleen or lymph node cells, taken before intestinal transplant. The receptors come from a human donor who received an intestinal transplant. The CDR3 runs from the conserved cysteine through the conserved F or W. Each record gives: V gene, J gene, clone size, D gene, CDR3 DNA, CDR3 protein. A D gene is named only where the DNA matches it firmly. Clone size is shown for a subset of rows, as once, few, many or a class of expanded clone.

TRBV5-1	TRBJ1-1	.	.	TGCGCCAGCAGCTTGGCCTCGTACACTAAAGCTTTCTTT	CASSLASYTKAFF
TRBV7-8	TRBJ2-5	.	.	TGTGCCAGCAGCTTTGGGCCACAAGAGACCCAGTACTTC	CASSFGPQETQYF
TRBV29-1	TRBJ2-3	.	.	TGCAGCGCCCGAGGGGGGGCCGTCGGCCCAGATACGCAGTATTTT	CSARGGAVGPDTQYF
TRBV7-2	TRBJ1-2	.	.	TGTGCCAGCAGCTCCGGGCGGGGGCTTGATGGCTACACCTTC	CASSSGRGLDGYTF
TRBV6-1	TRBJ2-3	.	.	TGTGCCAGCAGTGATAAATTAGCGATAGATACGCAGTATTTT	CASSDKLAIDTQYF
TRBV2	TRBJ2-7	once	.	TGTGCCAGCAGGTTTGTGGGAGGGGGCGAGCAGTACTTC	CASRFVGGGEQYF
TRBV11-2	TRBJ2-7	.	.	TGTGCCAGCAGCTCCCCCCCCGGTCCTGCGTACTTC	CASSSPPGPAYF
TRBV10-3	TRBJ2-7	.	TRBD2	TGTGCCATCAGTAACTTGGGGACTACCGAGTACTTC	CAISNLGTTEYF
TRBV10-2	TRBJ2-1	once	.	TGCGCCAGCAGGCGAGGGTTCTCCTACAATGAGCAGTTCTTC	CASRRGFSYNEQFF
TRBV4-1	TRBJ1-2	.	TRBD1	TGCGCCAGCAGCCAACCTTGGACCCGGGACAGCTTCTATGGCTACACCTTC	CASSQPWTRDSFYGYTF
TRBV6-5	TRBJ2-7	few	TRBD2	TGTGCCAGCAGTTCCCCGGGAGGAGCCTACGAGCAGTACTTC	CASSSPGGAYEQYF
TRBV4-1	TRBJ2-2	.	TRBD2	TGCGCCAGCAGCCAAGTCTTTGGTCGGGGGGGCCGAACCGGGGAGCTGTTTTTT	CASSQVFGRGGRTGELFF
TRBV15	TRBJ2-1	.	.	TGTGCCACCAGCAGAGATCGCCTAGTCGCGAATGAGCAGTTCTTC	CATSRDRLVANEQFF
TRBV28	TRBJ1-2	.	.	TGTGCCAGCAGTTACACCCAGTATGGCTACACCTTC	CASSYTQYGYTF
TRBV5-1	TRBJ2-7	.	TRBD2	TGCGCCAGCAGCTTGGCGGGGGGGCTTGTCCGCGAGCAGTACTTC	CASSLAGGLVREQYF
TRBV5-4	TRBJ2-3	.	TRBD2	TGTGCCAGCAGCTTGGATGCGGGGGGGCATGGAGATACGCAGTATTTT	CASSLDAGGHGDTQYF
TRBV5-1	TRBJ1-2	few	.	TGCGCCAGCAGCTTCAACAGTGACTATGGCTACACCTTC	CASSFNSDYGYTF
TRBV7-6	TRBJ2-2	once	.	TGTGCCAGCAGCTCCCCGGGTAGCCGGACCGGGGAGCTGTTTTTT	CASSSPGSRTGELFF
TRBV5-6	TRBJ1-1	.	.	TGTGCCAGCAGCTTGTGGTTTCGGCCCGGGGGTGAAGCTTTCTTT	CASSLWFRPGGEAFF
TRBV7-2	TRBJ1-5	.	.	TGTGCCAGCAGCTTAGTAGGGGGTCCTCAGCCCCAGCATTTT	CASSLVGGPQPQHF
TRBV7-9	TRBJ2-7	few	TRBD2	TGTGCCAGCAGCTTACGGGGGGTTGGGGAAACCTACGAGCAGTACTTC	CASSLRGVGETYEQYF
TRBV5-1	TRBJ1-1	.	.	TGCGCCAGCAGCTTGATTCCTCCAGGGGCGTCGAACACTGAAGCTTTCTTT	CASSLIPPGASNTEAFF
TRBV2	TRBJ2-3	.	TRBD2	TGTGCCAGCATGGGACGGGGGACTAGCGGGATGATTACGCAGTATTTT	CASMGRGTSGMITQYF
TRBV7-8	TRBJ2-7	.	TRBD1	TGTGCCAGCAGCTTGGGACAGGCCTCCGGGCAGTACTTC	CASSLGQASGQYF
TRBV7-9	TRBJ2-5	few	.	TGTGCCAGCAGCTTTATTGGACAGCCGCAAGAGACCCAGTACTTC	CASSFIGQPQETQYF
TRBV13	TRBJ1-1	once	.	TGTGCCAGCAGGACTTACACTGAAGCTTTCTTT	CASRTYTEAFF
TRBV2	TRBJ2-2	.	TRBD2	TGTGCCAGCAGTGTCGTAGCGGGGGGGCCACGGACCGGGGAGCTGTTTTTT	CASSVVAGGPRTGELFF
TRBV25-1	TRBJ1-4	.	.	TGTGCCAGCAGTCCCCCGGACTTTAATGAAAAACTGTTTTTT	CASSPPDFNEKLFF
TRBV5-1	TRBJ2-2	.	TRBD2	TGCGCCAGCAGCTGGGGGGGAGAGAACACCGGGGAGCTGTTTTTT	CASSWGGENTGELFF
TRBV25-1	TRBJ1-1	.	.	TGTGCCAGCAGTGAACTGGGGCGACTTGCCACTGAAGCTTTCTTT	CASSELGRLATEAFF
TRBV7-3	TRBJ2-7	.	.	TGTGCCAGCAGCTTAAGAGGGGGCTCCTACGAGCAGTACTTC	CASSLRGGSYEQYF
TRBV18	TRBJ2-7	.	.	TGTGCCAGCTCAGCCGCGGGGTTTAACTCCTACGAGCAGTACTTC	CASSAAGFNSYEQYF
TRBV2	TRBJ2-7	.	.	TGTGCCAGCAGCGGGCAGGGGACCTACGAGCAGTACTTC	CASSGQGTYEQYF
TRBV4-2	TRBJ2-2	.	.	TGTGCCAGCAGCCAAGATCTGGCGGGGTCTACCGGGGAGCTGTTTTTT	CASSQDLAGSTGELFF
TRBV7-3	TRBJ2-1	.	.	TGTGCCAGCAGCCACCGGAGGGCCCTTAATGAGCAGTTCTTC	CASSHRRALNEQFF
TRBV6-1	TRBJ2-1	.	.	TGTGCCAGCAGTGAGCTGAGATCCTACAATGAGCAGTTCTTC	CASSELRSYNEQFF
TRBV18	TRBJ1-3	.	TRBD1	TGTGCCAGCTCACCCGCCCGGGACAGGGGGGCCCATTTT	CASSPARDRGAHF
TRBV29-1	TRBJ1-2	few	TRBD1	TGCAGCGTCACACCGGGACAGGGATATGGCTACACCTTC	CSVTPGQGYGYTF
TRBV5-8	TRBJ2-5	.	.	TGTGCCAGCAGCCTGACAGTTGAGCAGTACTTC	CASSLTVEQYF
TRBV15	TRBJ2-4	.	TRBD2	TGTGCCACCAGCAGAGGAGGGGCGGGAGGGCCTGACATTCAGTACTTC	CATSRGGAGGPDIQYF
TRBV5-1	TRBJ2-1	.	.	TGCGCCAGCAGCCGCAGTGGACTGGATGAGCAGTTCTTC	CASSRSGLDEQFF
TRBV10-3	TRBJ1-5	.	.	TGTGCCATCAGTGAGGGTAAGAGGAGCAATCAGCCCCAGCATTTT	CAISEGKRSNQPQHF
TRBV9	TRBJ1-1	.	.	TGTGCCAGCAGCGTAGGTGGGCAGGGGATGGGGACTGAAGCTTTCTTT	CASSVGGQGMGTEAFF
TRBV28	TRBJ1-2	.	TRBD1	TGTGCCAGCAGTTTGCAGGGGGCACTTTCTGGCTACACCTTC	CASSLQGALSGYTF
TRBV10-3	TRBJ2-7	.	TRBD2	TGTGCCATCAGCCATACCGCGCGGGGGTACGAGCAGTACTTC	CAISHTARGYEQYF
TRBV15	TRBJ2-5	once	.	TGTGCCACCAGAAAGGGAATTTATCAGGGGCTCCAAGAGACCCAGTACTTC	CATRKGIYQGLQETQYF
TRBV5-1	TRBJ2-5	.	TRBD1	TGCGCCAGCAGCACCGGACAGGGCCGGGAGACCCAGTACTTC	CASSTGQGRETQYF
TRBV29-1	TRBJ2-7	.	TRBD1	TGCAGCCCTTACTCGGGACAGGGTTGGGACGAGCAGTACTTC	CSPYSGQGWDEQYF
TRBV5-4	TRBJ1-2	once	.	TGTGCCAGCAGCTTGGACAGATATGGCTACACCTTC	CASSLDRYGYTF
TRBV10-3	TRBJ2-1	.	TRBD2	TGTGCCATCAGTGTAGGAGCGGGGGGTTACAATGAGCAGTTCTTC	CAISVGAGGYNEQFF
TRBV28	TRBJ2-7	.	.	TGTGCCAGCAGACAGCCGGGACTGGGGCCCTACGAGCAGTACTTC	CASRQPGLGPYEQYF
TRBV19	TRBJ2-7	.	.	TGTGCCAGTAGTATAGATGGGAGGCGGCAGTACTTC	CASSIDGRRQYF
TRBV7-9	TRBJ1-4	.	.	TGTGCCAGCAGCTTATCCAGGTTCCTAAATGAAAAACTGTTTTTT	CASSLSRFLNEKLFF
TRBV10-3	TRBJ1-5	once	TRBD1	TGTGCCATCAGTCAGGGGGTTAGCAATCAGCCCCAGCATTTT	CAISQGVSNQPQHF
TRBV11-3	TRBJ2-2	few	TRBD1	TGTGCCAGCAGCGCCCGACAGGGAGAAACCGGGGAGCTGTTTTTT	CASSARQGETGELFF
TRBV28	TRBJ1-3	.	.	TGTGCCAGCAGTTTATATCCAGGTATTGGTGGAAACACCATATATTTT	CASSLYPGIGGNTIYF
TRBV5-1	TRBJ2-7	.	.	TGCGCCAGCAGCTTGGAAATGGTCGGCTCCTACGAGCAGTACTTC	CASSLEMVGSYEQYF
TRBV2	TRBJ1-6	.	TRBD1	TGTGCCGGCAGCCGGGACAGGGTGGTTAGTTCACCCCTCCACTTT	CAGSRDRVVSSPLHF
TRBV20-1	TRBJ2-7	.	.	TGCAGTGCTAGAGGCGATTACGAGCAGTACTTC	CSARGDYEQYF
TRBV28	TRBJ2-3	.	TRBD2	TGTGCCAGCAGTGACCCGGGGGGGCCCGAAGATACGCAGTATTTT	CASSDPGGPEDTQYF